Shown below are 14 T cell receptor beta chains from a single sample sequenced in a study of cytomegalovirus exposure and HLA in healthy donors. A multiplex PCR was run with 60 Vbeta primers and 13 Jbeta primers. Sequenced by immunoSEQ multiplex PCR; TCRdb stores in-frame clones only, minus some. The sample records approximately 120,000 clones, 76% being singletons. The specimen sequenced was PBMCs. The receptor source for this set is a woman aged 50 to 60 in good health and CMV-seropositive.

CDR3 nucleotides: TGCAGCGTTGAAGATATAATCCCGGGGACAGGCCTAAAGGGGAACACTGAAGCTTTCTTT. Its translation: CSVEDIIPGTGLKGNTEAFF. The chain employs TRBV29-1 and TRBJ1-1; 8 positions agree with TRBD1. This CDR3 is 20 amino acids long. The trim removed 0 bases at V and 1 base at J, leaving 19 bases unmatched. Looked up from germline, CDR1 is SQVTM and CDR2 is ANQGSEA.

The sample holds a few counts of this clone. The CDR3 protein is CASSLDEEATDTQYF. CDR3 nucleotides: TGTGCCAGCAGCTTAGACGAGGAGGCCACAGATACGCAGTATTTT. V usage is TRBV7-2 and J usage is TRBJ2-3; a possible D gene is TRBD2 (5 bases). In germline, CDR1 is SGHTA, CDR2 FQGNSA. The V end lost 1 base, the J end lost 2 bases, and 10 bases lay between the germline ends. The CDR3 consists of 15 residues.

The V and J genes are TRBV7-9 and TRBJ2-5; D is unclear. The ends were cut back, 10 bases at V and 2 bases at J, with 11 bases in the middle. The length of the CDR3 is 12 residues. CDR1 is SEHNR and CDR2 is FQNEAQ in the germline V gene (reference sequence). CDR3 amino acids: CAIAAGQETQYF. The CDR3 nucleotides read TGTGCCATCGCGGCCGGGCAAGAGACCCAGTACTTC.

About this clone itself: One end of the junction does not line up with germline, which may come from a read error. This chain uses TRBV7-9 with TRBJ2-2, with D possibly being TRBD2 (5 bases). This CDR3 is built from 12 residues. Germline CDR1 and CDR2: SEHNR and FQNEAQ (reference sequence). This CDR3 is CSSSGDTGELFF. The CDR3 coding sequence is TGTTCCAGCAGCGGAGACACCGGGGAGCTGTTTTTT. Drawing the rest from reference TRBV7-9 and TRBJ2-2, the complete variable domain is DTGVSQNPRHKITKRGQNVTFRCDPISEHNRLYWYRQTLGQGPEFLTYFQNEAQLEKSRLLSDRFSAERPKGSFSTLEIQRTEQGDSAMYLCSSSGDTGELFFGEGSRLTVL.

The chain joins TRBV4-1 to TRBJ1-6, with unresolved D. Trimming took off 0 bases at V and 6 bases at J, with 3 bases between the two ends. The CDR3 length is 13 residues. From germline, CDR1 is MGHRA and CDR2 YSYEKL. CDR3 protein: CASSQDLNSPLHF. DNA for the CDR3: TGCGCCAGCAGCCAAGATCTTAATTCACCCCTCCACTTT.

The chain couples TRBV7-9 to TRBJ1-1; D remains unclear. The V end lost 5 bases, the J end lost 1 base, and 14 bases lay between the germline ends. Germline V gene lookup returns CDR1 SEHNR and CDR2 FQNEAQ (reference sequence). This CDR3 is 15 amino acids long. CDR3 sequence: CASSPRESWNTEAFF. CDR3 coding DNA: TGTGCCAGCAGCCCTCGGGAGAGCTGGAACACTGAAGCTTTCTTT.

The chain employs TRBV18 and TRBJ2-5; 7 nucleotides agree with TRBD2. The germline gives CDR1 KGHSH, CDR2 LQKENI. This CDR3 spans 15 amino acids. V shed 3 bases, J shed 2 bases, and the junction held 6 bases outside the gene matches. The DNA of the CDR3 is TGTGCCAGCTCACCTATGGCGGGGGAGCAAGAGACCCAGTACTTC. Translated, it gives CASSPMAGEQETQYF.

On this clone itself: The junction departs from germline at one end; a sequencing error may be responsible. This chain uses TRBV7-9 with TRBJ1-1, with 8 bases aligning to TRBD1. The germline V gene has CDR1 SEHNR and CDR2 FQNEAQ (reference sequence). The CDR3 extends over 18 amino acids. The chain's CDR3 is CSSSRRTGWFSGSTEAFF. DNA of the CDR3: TGTTCCAGCAGCCGGAGGACAGGGTGGTTTTCGGGTAGCACTGAAGCTTTCTTT.

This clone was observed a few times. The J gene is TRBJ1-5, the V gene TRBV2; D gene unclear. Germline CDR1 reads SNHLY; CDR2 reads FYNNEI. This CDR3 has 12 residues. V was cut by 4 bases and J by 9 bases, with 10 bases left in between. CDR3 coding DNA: TGTGCCAGCAGTGGAGTCGGGTCGCCCCAGCATTTT. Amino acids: CASSGVGSPQHF. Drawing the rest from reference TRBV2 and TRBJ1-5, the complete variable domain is EPEVTQTPSHQVTQMGQEVILRCVPISNHLYFYWYRQILGQKVEFLVSFYNNEISEKSEIFDDQFSVERPDGSNFTLKIRSTKLEDSAMYFCASSGVGSPQHFGDGTRLSIL.

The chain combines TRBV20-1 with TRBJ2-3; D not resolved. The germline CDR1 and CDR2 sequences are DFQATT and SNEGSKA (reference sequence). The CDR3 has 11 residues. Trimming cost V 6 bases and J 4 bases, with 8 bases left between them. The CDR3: CSARLPDTQYF. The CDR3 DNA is TGCAGTGCCAGACTCCCAGATACGCAGTATTTT.

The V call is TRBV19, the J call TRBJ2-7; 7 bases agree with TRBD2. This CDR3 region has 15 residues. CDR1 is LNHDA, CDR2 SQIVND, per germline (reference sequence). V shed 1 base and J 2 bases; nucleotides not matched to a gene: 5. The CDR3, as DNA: TGTGCCAGTAGTATAGGGGGAGGGTTCCCCTACGAGCAGTACTTC. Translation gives CASSIGGGFPYEQYF.

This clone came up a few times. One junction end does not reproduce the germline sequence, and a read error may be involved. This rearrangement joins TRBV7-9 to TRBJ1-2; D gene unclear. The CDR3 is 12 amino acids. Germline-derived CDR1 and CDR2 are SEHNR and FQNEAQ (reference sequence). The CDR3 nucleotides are TGTTCCAGCAGCTCTTATTCCTATGGCTACACCTTC. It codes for CSSSSYSYGYTF. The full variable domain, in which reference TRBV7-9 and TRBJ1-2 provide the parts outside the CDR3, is DTGVSQNPRHKITKRGQNVTFRCDPISEHNRLYWYRQTLGQGPEFLTYFQNEAQLEKSRLLSDRFSAERPKGSFSTLEIQRTEQGDSAMYLCSSSSYSYGYTFGSGTRLTVV.

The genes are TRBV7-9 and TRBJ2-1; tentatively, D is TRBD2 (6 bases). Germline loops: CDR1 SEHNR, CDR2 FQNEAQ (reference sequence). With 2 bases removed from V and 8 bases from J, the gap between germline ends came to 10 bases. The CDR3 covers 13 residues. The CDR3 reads CASSLYPGDEQFF. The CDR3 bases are TGTGCCAGCAGCTTATATCCGGGGGATGAGCAGTTCTTC.

The CDR3 here is CASSPVGGSYNSPLHF. The CDR3 region has the DNA TGTGCCAGCAGCCCAGTCGGGGGCTCCTATAATTCACCCCTCCACTTT. This chain links TRBV7-6 with TRBJ1-6; D is possibly TRBD1 (5 bases). The V gene lost 5 bases and the J gene lost 0 bases, with 11 bases spanning the gap. Germline V CDR1 and CDR2: SGHVS, FNYEAQ. The CDR3 covers 16 residues.